This T cell receptor beta chain was sequenced in a study of T cell responses to AZD1222 COVID-19 vaccine. Findings of the study overall: Only after the peak T cell response were repertoires sampled.

A note on this clone: Its antigen is undetermined.

Method: immunoSEQ multiplex PCR; TCRdb's copy keeps in-frame clones and lacks some. Of 95,000 to 150,000 clones listed, 92% were seen once; the top ten hold more than 6%. This CDR3 contains 14 residues. V was shortened by 6 bases and J by 6 bases, with 15 bases between the two germline ends. Germline values: CDR1 MNHEY, CDR2 SVGAGI. This clonotype was sampled from an adult who received the AZD1222 COVID-19 vaccine. The chain recombines TRBV6-5 with TRBJ1-5, with a weak D call TRBD1 (5 bases). The sequenced sample was peripheral blood, obtained 28 days after the second AZD1222 dose. DNA for the CDR3: TGTGCCAGCAGCTTACCAGGGATCGGTCAGCCCCAGCATTTT. This gives the protein CASSLPGIGQPQHF.